One and the same sample provided the 14 T cell receptor beta chains below, sequenced in a study of PD-1 blockade in mismatch repair-deficient tumors (dated by TCRdb to the late 2010s). The receptor library was made with the immunoSEQ multiplex PCR assay. This immuneACCESS table, as held by TCRdb, lists in-frame sequences with V and J called but not all clones. Of the missing ones, under half trace to an unresolved V gene in checked studies; the others have no known cause. This sample comprises about 110,000 clones, 65% to 80% of them detected only once. The ten largest clonotypes hold 4.5% to 5.5% of the sample. Sample: peripheral blood, taken approximately 60 weeks after starting pembrolizumab. These receptors were taken from an adult with mismatch repair-deficient cancer.

This chain uses TRBV19 with TRBJ1-1; TRBD1 might be the D (6 bases). CDR1 is LNHDA and CDR2 is SQIVND in the germline V gene (reference sequence). V shed 8 bases and J shed 2 bases, with 15 bases lying between them. The CDR3 is 14 amino acids. This chain's CDR3 is CASGLQGANTEAFF. CDR3 nucleotides: TGTGCCAGTGGTTTACAGGGTGCCAACACTGAAGCTTTCTTT.

The V call is TRBV7-2, the J call TRBJ2-3; a possible D gene is TRBD1 (6 bases). CDR1 is SGHTA, CDR2 FQGNSA, per germline. There are 14 residues in the CDR3. V was clipped by 5 bases and J by 0 bases, with 9 bases between them. In DNA form, the CDR3 reads TGTGCCAGCAGCCGGGGACACAGCACAGATACGCAGTATTTT. It codes for CASSRGHSTDTQYF.

This rearrangement joins TRBV15 to TRBJ2-7; D unresolved. CDR3 size: 15 residues. Trimming removed 0 bases from V and 7 bases from J, with 16 bases in between. The germline V gene encodes CDR1 LNHNV and CDR2 YYDKDF (reference sequence). The CDR3 here is CATSRDWAAAGEQYF. The DNA of the CDR3 is TGTGCCACCAGCAGAGATTGGGCTGCAGCAGGAGAGCAGTACTTC.

This clone turned up a few times. The genes are TRBV6-6 and TRBJ2-7; D may be TRBD2 (6 bases). CDR1 is MNHNY, CDR2 SVGAGI, per germline (reference sequence). The CDR3 is 12 amino acids. V shed 6 bases and J shed 4 bases, with 10 bases lying between them. CDR3 sequence: CASRGLPYEQYF. CDR3 bases: TGTGCCAGCAGGGGACTGCCTTACGAGCAGTACTTC.

This chain links TRBV6-4 with TRBJ2-1, with TRBD2 matching over 9 bases. With 1 base clipped from V and 8 bases from J, the junction kept 3 bases outside the gene matches. The CDR3 length is 14 residues. The germline V gene encodes CDR1 MRHNA and CDR2 SNTAGT. CDR3: CASSDFSGSYEQFF. CDR3 DNA: TGTGCCAGCAGTGACTTTAGCGGGAGCTATGAGCAGTTCTTC.

The chain is built from TRBV11-3 and TRBJ2-7, with D perhaps matching TRBD2 (6 bases). The CDR3 length is 14 residues. V was clipped by 1 base and J by 5 bases, with 12 bases between them. Germline CDR1 SGHNT, CDR2 YENEEA. CDR3 in amino acids: CASSLGRDSNEQYF. As DNA, the CDR3 is TGTGCCAGCAGCTTAGGCAGGGACTCTAACGAGCAGTACTTC.

V and J are TRBV6-6 and TRBJ2-2; possibly TRBD1 for D (7 bases). This CDR3 has 13 residues. The germline gives CDR1 MNHNY, CDR2 SVGAGI (reference sequence). V gave up 7 bases and J gave up 5 bases, with 11 bases separating them. CDR3 sequence: CASNPGGTGELFF. Here the CDR3 DNA reads TGTGCCAGCAATCCAGGGGGGACCGGGGAGCTGTTTTTT.

This clone has a single count. This chain uses TRBV5-1 with TRBJ1-1; no firm D call. The CDR3 has 14 amino acids. The germline V and J ends were trimmed by 3 bases and 5 bases, with 14 bases remaining between them. The germline V gene has CDR1 SGHRS and CDR2 YFSETQ. The CDR3, as DNA: TGCGCCAGCAGCTCCCCCGGAGGCTATACTGAAGCTTTCTTT. It yields the protein CASSSPGGYTEAFF.

In nucleotides, the CDR3 is TGTGCCAGCAGTAAAACTAGCGGGGGGACCTACGAGCAGTACTTC. Translated, it gives CASSKTSGGTYEQYF. V and J are TRBV2 and TRBJ2-7, with 12 bases fitting TRBD2. CDR1 is SNHLY, CDR2 FYNNEI, per germline. CDR3 size: 15 residues. V trimming: 5 bases; J trimming: 2 bases; junction bases outside the gene matches: 4.

The rearrangement uses TRBV27 and TRBJ2-1; D may correspond to TRBD1 or TRBD2 (5 bases each). V was trimmed by 0 bases and J by 9 bases, leaving 15 bases between them. CDR3 length: 15 amino acids. CDR1 and CDR2 from the germline V gene are MNHEY and SMNVEV (reference sequence). Written as DNA, the CDR3 is TGTGCCAGCAGTTTATCAGGCGGATCTGGGGGTGAGCAGTTCTTC. Translated: CASSLSGGSGGEQFF.

This clone has only a few counts. The genes are TRBV6-4 and TRBJ2-1, with D possibly TRBD1 on 6 matching bases. The CDR3 runs 15 residues. The V gene lost 4 bases and the J gene lost 5 bases, with 15 bases spanning the gap. CDR1 and CDR2 from the germline V gene are MRHNA and SNTAGT. CDR3 protein: CASSGSSDSHNEQFF. The CDR3, as DNA: TGTGCCAGCAGTGGCTCCTCGGACAGTCACAATGAGCAGTTCTTC.

This clone has just a few counts. The chain has TRBV7-9 and TRBJ2-2, with a tentative D call TRBD1 (5 bases). Germline V lookup: CDR1 SEHNR, CDR2 FQNEAQ (reference sequence). V lost 2 bases and J 0 bases, leaving 13 bases between the germline ends. The CDR3 spans 17 residues. The CDR3 nucleotides read TGTGCCAGCAGCTTATTACGCCCGACAGCGAACACCGGGGAGCTGTTTTTT. It is translated as CASSLLRPTANTGELFF.

The chain employs TRBV4-2 and TRBJ2-3, with D maybe TRBD2 (6 bases). Germline V CDR1 and CDR2: LGHNA, YNFKEQ. CDR3 size: 17 residues. V was trimmed by 0 bases and J by 0 bases, leaving 13 bases between them. Written as DNA, the CDR3 is TGTGCCAGCAGCCAAGATCTTAGCGGAGCGAGCACAGATACGCAGTATTTT. Translation gives CASSQDLSGASTDTQYF.

This sequence joins TRBV11-2 and TRBJ2-7; a weak D match, TRBD1 (6 bases). The ends were cut back, 6 bases at V and 5 bases at J, with 14 bases in the middle. In germline, CDR1 is SGHAT, CDR2 FQNNGV. The CDR3 is 13 amino acids. DNA of the CDR3: TGTGCCAGCAGGAGAACAGGGTGGCACGAGCAGTACTTC. Translation gives CASRRTGWHEQYF. The complete variable domain, with remaining parts taken from reference TRBV11-2 and TRBJ2-7, reads EAGVAQSPRYKIIEKRQSVAFWCNPISGHATLYWYQQILGQGPKLLIQFQNNGVVDDSQLPKDRFSAERLKGVDSTLKIQPAKLEDSAVYLCASRRTGWHEQYFGPGTRLTVT.